Each of the 28 T cell receptor beta chains below was sequenced from the same sample in a study of T cells after yellow fever vaccination. TCRdb ran MiXCR on the 5' RACE reads and lists one entry per CDR3 protein. Here the sample spans under 400,000 distinct CDR3 sequences, 9.5% to 15% being singletons. This material consisted of CD4+ T cells sorted from PBMCs, taken 15 days after the yellow fever booster vaccination. All receptors come from a man younger than 35 who received the YFV17D yellow fever vaccine.

The chain employs TRBV20-1 and TRBJ1-1, with 8 nucleotides matching TRBD1. V shed 6 bases, J shed 4 bases, and the junction held 7 bases outside the gene matches. Germline V gives CDR1 DFQATT, CDR2 SNEGSKA (reference sequence). The CDR3 is 13 amino acids. CDR3 amino acids: CSARDRTLTEAFF. CDR3 in DNA: TGCAGTGCACGGGACAGGACCCTCACTGAAGCTTTCTTT.

This clonotype showed up many times. The genes are TRBV7-8 and TRBJ2-4; no clear D gene. This CDR3 is built from 15 residues. V was shortened by 1 base and J by 2 bases, with 9 bases between the two germline ends. CDR1 and CDR2 (germline): SGHVS, FQNEAQ. The CDR3 nucleotides read TGTGCCAGCAGCTTAGATGAAGTCTCCAAAAACATTCAGTACTTC. This gives the protein CASSLDEVSKNIQYF. Combining the CDR3 with reference TRBV7-8 and TRBJ2-4 gives the whole variable domain GAGVSQSPRYKVAKRGQDVALRCDPISGHVSLFWYQQALGQGPEFLTYFQNEAQLDKSGLPSDRFFAERPEGSVSTLKIQRTQQEDSAVYLCASSLDEVSKNIQYFGAGTRLSVL.

This clonotype was seen ten or more times. V usage is TRBV7-9 and J usage is TRBJ1-2; TRBD1 matches 8 bases. Losses at the gene ends were 4 bases for V and 7 bases for J; bases not matched to a gene: 2. Germline loops: CDR1 SEHNR, CDR2 FQNEAQ (reference sequence). The CDR3 extends over 12 amino acids. CDR3 DNA sequence: TGTGCCAGCAGCTCTACAGGGGGTGGCTACACCTTC. It encodes CASSSTGGGYTF.

Only a few counts were recorded for this clonotype. The chain employs TRBV30 and TRBJ1-6; 7 bases are a match to TRBD1. The V gene's germline CDR1 is GTSNPN and CDR2 SVGIG (reference sequence). V shed 3 bases, J shed 9 bases, and the junction held 11 bases outside the gene matches. The CDR3 has 15 amino acids. Here the CDR3 reads CAWRASTGYLSPLHF. The CDR3 coding sequence is TGTGCCTGGAGGGCTTCGACAGGGTACCTTTCACCCCTCCACTTT.

The chain links TRBV10-3 to TRBJ1-1; a weak D match, TRBD1 (5 bases). This CDR3 region has 14 residues. Germline lookup yields CDR1 ENHRY and CDR2 SYGVKD. The V end was cut by 2 bases, the J end by 3 bases, with 10 bases between. The CDR3 loop is CAISEAGPDTEAFF. The CDR3 DNA sequence: TGTGCCATCAGTGAGGCGGGGCCGGACACTGAAGCTTTCTTT.

This clonotype has a handful of counts. The J gene is TRBJ2-7, the V gene TRBV11-2; 7 positions match TRBD2. In germline, CDR1 is SGHAT, CDR2 FQNNGV. The CDR3 contains 15 residues. Germline trimming cut 2 bases from V and 3 bases from J; bases unmatched to any gene: 7. The CDR3 is CASSLRGAGLYEQYF. As DNA, the CDR3 is TGTGCCAGCAGCTTAAGGGGAGCGGGGCTCTACGAGCAGTACTTC. The full variable domain, completed using reference TRBV11-2 and TRBJ2-7, is EAGVAQSPRYKIIEKRQSVAFWCNPISGHATLYWYQQILGQGPKLLIQFQNNGVVDDSQLPKDRFSAERLKGVDSTLKIQPAKLEDSAVYLCASSLRGAGLYEQYFGPGTRLTVT.

This clonotype has more than one count but fewer than ten. The gene calls are TRBV10-1 and TRBJ1-6; tentative D call: TRBD1 (5 bases). Germline CDR1 reads WNHNN; CDR2 reads SYGVQD (reference sequence). V dropped 3 bases and J dropped 9 bases, with 12 bases sitting between them. This CDR3 spans 14 amino acids. The CDR3 sequence is CASSDKGFRSPLHF. CDR3 bases: TGCGCCAGCAGTGACAAGGGGTTCCGTTCACCCCTCCACTTT.

The V and J genes are TRBV5-1 and TRBJ1-1; tentative D call: TRBD1 (5 bases). V lost 4 bases to trimming and J lost 10 bases, with 17 bases between them. The CDR3 consists of 13 residues. The germline gives CDR1 SGHRS, CDR2 YFSETQ. The CDR3, as DNA: TGCGCCAGCAGCATTGAAGGGGCCTCGGGAGCTTTCTTT. Its protein product is CASSIEGASGAFF.

The chain carries TRBV28 and TRBJ2-7; D perhaps matches TRBD2 (6 bases). The CDR3 is made up of 15 amino acids. V lost 2 bases and J lost 4, with 15 bases in between. Germline CDR1 is MDHEN and CDR2 is SYDVKM. The CDR3 protein is CASSLGAGRNYEQYV. As DNA, the CDR3 is TGTGCCAGCAGTTTAGGAGCAGGGAGGAATTACGAGCAGTACGTC.

The chain links TRBV5-1 to TRBJ2-7; possible D gene TRBD2, 6 bases. The V and J ends lost 3 bases and 6 bases respectively, with 10 bases between them. This CDR3 contains 12 residues. In germline, CDR1 is SGHRS, CDR2 YFSETQ. CDR3 DNA sequence: TGCGCCAGCAGCTGGGGTAGCGGCGAGCAGTACTTC. This sequence encodes CASSWGSGEQYF. The full variable domain, completed using reference TRBV5-1 and TRBJ2-7, is KAGVTQTPRYLIKTRGQQVTLSCSPISGHRSVSWYQQTPGQGLQFLFEYFSETQRNKGNFPGRFSGRQFSNSRSEMNVSTLELGDSALYLCASSWGSGEQYFGPGTRLTVT.

This clonotype was found a few times. This chain links TRBV3-2 with TRBJ1-2; the D call in the table, TRBD1, was not verified against the DNA. TRBV3-2 is noted as a pseudogene. The CDR3 is made up of 15 amino acids. CDR3 DNA: TGTGCCAGCAGCCAAGACCAGGGCGGTGGCTATGGCTACACCTTC. It translates to CASSQDQGGGYGYTF.

This clonotype was counted a few times. This chain links TRBV2 with TRBJ2-5, with 7 nucleotides matching TRBD1. V lost 7 bases, J lost 0 bases, and 2 bases stayed unmatched. The CDR3 totals 13 residues. CDR1 and CDR2 from the germline V gene are SNHLY and FYNNEI. CDR3 DNA: TGTGCCAGCATCAGGGGGAACCAAGAGACCCAGTACTTC. It specifies CASIRGNQETQYF. Based on the CDR3 plus reference TRBV2 and TRBJ2-5, the full variable domain is EPEVTQTPSHQVTQMGQEVILRCVPISNHLYFYWYRQILGQKVEFLVSFYNNEISEKSEIFDDQFSVERPDGSNFTLKIRSTKLEDSAMYFCASIRGNQETQYFGPGTRLLVL.

This clonotype was detected only a few times. DNA for the CDR3: TGTGCCAGCAGATCCTCTAGCGGGGGCCGCTACAATGAGCAGTTCTTC. It specifies CASRSSSGGRYNEQFF. This chain uses TRBV6-6 with TRBJ2-1; 10 nucleotides agree with TRBD2. CDR1 MNHNY and CDR2 SVGAGI come from the germline V gene (reference sequence). There are 16 residues in the CDR3. V gave up 6 bases and J gave up 3 bases; unmatched junction bases: 8.

This clonotype appeared a few times. The V gene is TRBV5-1, the J gene TRBJ2-1; possibly TRBD1 for D (6 bases). CDR3 length: 15 residues. Trimming removed 0 bases from V and 5 bases from J, with 12 bases in between. Germline V gives CDR1 SGHRS, CDR2 YFSETQ. The CDR3 nucleotides read TGCGCCAGCAGCTTGGTCCCAGGGGAAAACAATGAGCAGTTCTTC. Amino acid sequence: CASSLVPGENNEQFF.

This sequence joins TRBV2 and TRBJ2-5; weak D call: TRBD2 (5 bases). Looked up from germline, CDR1 is SNHLY and CDR2 is FYNNEI. The V gene lost 7 bases and the J gene lost 4 bases, with 10 bases spanning the gap. The CDR3 has 12 amino acids. The CDR3: CASMEERETQYF. The DNA of the CDR3 is TGTGCCAGCATGGAGGAAAGAGAGACCCAGTACTTC.

This clonotype has a handful of counts. The CDR3 nucleotides are TGTGCCAGCAGTTACAGGGGACGAGGCCCCCAGTACTTC. Translated, it gives CASSYRGRGPQYF. The rearrangement uses TRBV6-2 or TRBV6-3 and TRBJ2-5; either TRBD1 or TRBD2 may supply D (5 bases each). The CDR3 totals 13 residues. Trimming removed 2 bases at V and 9 bases at J, with 13 bases between. Germline V gives CDR1 MNHEY, CDR2 SVGEGT.

The chain joins TRBV20-1 to TRBJ2-3; TRBD2 matches at 10 bases. The CDR3 sequence is 15 residues long. Germline assignment: CDR1 DFQATT and CDR2 SNEGSKA (reference sequence). The V gene end was trimmed by 3 bases and the J gene end by 4 bases; junction bases not matched to a gene: 7. CDR3 bases: TGCAGTGCTAGTCTCAGCGGGGGGGCTTCAGATACGCAGTATTTT. This translates into CSASLSGGASDTQYF.

V and J are TRBV18 and TRBJ2-3; TRBD2 matches 8 bases. V shed 0 bases and J 4 bases; nucleotides not matched to a gene: 6. Germline V lookup: CDR1 KGHSH, CDR2 LQKENI. The CDR3 totals 16 residues. This chain's CDR3 is CASSPPGAGGSDTQYF. The CDR3 DNA reads as TGTGCCAGCTCACCACCAGGCGCGGGGGGTTCAGATACGCAGTATTTT.

The genes are TRBV5-1 and TRBJ2-5; 7 nucleotides match TRBD2. The length of the CDR3 is 15 residues. J was trimmed by 2 bases and V by 3 bases; bases with no gene match: 7. The germline CDR1 and CDR2 sequences are SGHRS and YFSETQ. The CDR3 coding sequence is TGCGCCAGCAGCTGGGGGGGTGCAGCTCAAGAGACCCAGTACTTC. Amino acid sequence: CASSWGGAAQETQYF.

The chain is built from TRBV6-2 or TRBV6-3 and TRBJ2-3; D is tentatively TRBD1 or TRBD2 (6 bases each). The germline V gene has CDR1 MNHEY and CDR2 SVGEGT. The CDR3 spans 19 residues. Deletions cut 3 bases from V and 0 bases from J, with 22 bases between. The CDR3 DNA follows: TGTGCCAGCAGTTATCCCGGGGCGGGACACTCGCCCAGCACAGATACGCAGTATTTT. This translates into CASSYPGAGHSPSTDTQYF.

This clonotype was seen a few times. This chain connects TRBV5-1 to TRBJ2-3; maybe TRBD2 (5 bases). V was pared by 1 base and J by 0 bases, with 9 bases between. From germline, CDR1 is SGHRS and CDR2 YFSETQ. The CDR3 has 15 residues. CDR3 DNA sequence: TGCGCCAGCAGCTTGATACTAGAGAGCACAGATACGCAGTATTTT. Its translation is CASSLILESTDTQYF.

V is TRBV27 and J is TRBJ2-3; D possibly uses TRBD1 or TRBD2 (6 bases each). V lost 4 bases and J 4 bases, leaving 12 bases between the germline ends. This CDR3 spans 14 amino acids. The germline V gene encodes CDR1 MNHEY and CDR2 SMNVEV (reference sequence). CDR3 coding DNA: TGTGCCAGCAGTTATTCGGGGGCCGCAGATACGCAGTATTTT. Translating gives CASSYSGAADTQYF.

The chain has TRBV20-1 and TRBJ2-5; weak D call: TRBD2 (5 bases). Deletions cut 4 bases from V and 3 bases from J, with 9 bases between. The CDR3 contains 12 residues. From germline, CDR1 is DFQATT and CDR2 SNEGSKA (reference sequence). CDR3 loop: CSATPGEETQYF. CDR3 nucleotide sequence: TGCAGTGCTACCCCCGGGGAAGAGACCCAGTACTTC.

This clonotype was detected a few times. V gene TRBV20-1 combines with J gene TRBJ1-2; D not resolved. V was clipped by 4 bases and J by 1 base, with 4 bases between them. This CDR3 is built from 11 residues. Germline V CDR1 and CDR2: DFQATT, SNEGSKA (reference sequence). This CDR3 reads CSAKNNYGYTF. The CDR3 region has the DNA TGCAGTGCTAAGAATAACTATGGCTACACCTTC.

This clonotype was counted a few times. The V and J genes are TRBV4-3 and TRBJ2-3; D tentatively reads TRBD1 or TRBD2 (5 bases each). The CDR3 has 16 residues. Germline V gene data show CDR1 as LGHNA and CDR2 as YSLEER. V shed 0 bases and J shed 6 bases, with 16 bases lying between them. The CDR3, as DNA: TGCGCCAGCAGCCAAGAAATTGCGGGCAGGGTGGATACGCAGTATTTT. Translating gives CASSQEIAGRVDTQYF.

The chain combines TRBV7-9 with TRBJ2-1; D is perhaps TRBD2 (5 bases). Germline V gene lookup returns CDR1 SEHNR and CDR2 FQNEAQ (reference sequence). This CDR3 region has 15 residues. The V end was cut by 5 bases, the J end by 1 base, with 12 bases between. The CDR3 DNA follows: TGTGCCAGCAGCCGTTCGACGGGGTCCTACAATGAGCAGTTCTTC. Amino acids: CASSRSTGSYNEQFF.

This chain joins TRBV23-1 and TRBJ2-5, with 8 nucleotides matching TRBD1. TRBV23-1 is marked as an open reading frame, function uncertain. With V trimmed by 0 bases and J by 5 bases, 8 bases remained unmatched. The length of the CDR3 is 16 residues. The CDR3 region is CASSQSAGGRGETQYF. CDR3 coding DNA: TGCGCCAGCAGTCAATCCGCAGGGGGCCGGGGTGAGACCCAGTACTTC.

In this sample, this clonotype turned up a few times. The chain joins TRBV6-2 or TRBV6-3 to TRBJ2-5; TRBD2 might be the D (6 bases). V lost 6 bases to trimming and J lost 1 base, with 15 bases between them. Germline V gene sequence: CDR1 MNHEY, CDR2 SVGEGT. The CDR3 extends over 15 amino acids. The DNA of the CDR3 is TGTGCCAGCAGCCACCTAGCGCCCACCCAAGAGACCCAGTACTTC. This sequence encodes CASSHLAPTQETQYF.